This T cell receptor beta chain derives from a study of T cell repertoires in ileal Crohn's disease. The overall study: Every patient was operated on for stricturing (approximately 60%) or penetrating (approximately 40%) complications.

The repertoire was sequenced with immunoSEQ multiplex PCR; TCRdb's copy has only in-frame clones and lacks some. The sample holds about 17,000 clones, around four fifths seen once. Sample: ileal tissue. This receptor was taken from an adult with Crohn's disease.

The CDR3 sequence is CSARGDTEAFF. The CDR3, as DNA: TGCAGTGCCCGGGGGGACACTGAAGCTTTCTTT. This chain connects TRBV20-1 to TRBJ1-1, with D possibly being TRBD1 (5 bases). V dropped 6 bases and J dropped 3 bases, with 8 bases sitting between them. The germline V gene has CDR1 DFQATT and CDR2 SNEGSKA (reference sequence). The CDR3 loop spans 11 amino acids.